This TCR beta chain was sequenced for a study of PD-1 blockade in classical Hodgkin lymphoma. Overall study results and limits: Initiation of nivolumab under 1 year after ASCT led to exclusion of patients. CD4+ TCR diversity, unlike CD8+, climbed significantly by C4D1. Complete responders' diversity at baseline resembled that of newly diagnosed patients.

This CDR3 spans 8 amino acids. The germline V gene has CDR1 MRHNA and CDR2 SNTAGT. Points on this clone: Its specificity is not known. Germline and junction disagree at one end, which may indicate a read error.

The repertoire was sequenced with immunoSEQ multiplex PCR; TCRdb's copy has only in-frame clones and lacks some. The sample has roughly 150,000 clones; around 73% are singletons. Every patient was affected by relapse after autologous stem cell transplantation, while exposure to brentuximab vedotin was not uniform. The chain uses TRBV6-4 and TRBJ2-7; D is unresolved. The sequencing used peripheral blood mononuclear cells (PBMCs), collected before the second cycle of nivolumab. The sequence was obtained from a human donor with classical Hodgkin lymphoma. The CDR3 spells CASSRVLF. DNA for the CDR3: TGTGCCAGCAGCCGGGTCCTTTTC.